Listed below are T cell receptor beta chains from one sample, sequenced in a study of CD4+ T cells in melanoma. TCRdb's copy holds only in-frame clones and misses some; the assay was immunoSEQ multiplex PCR. Here the sample spans roughly 120,000 clones, about 92% being singletons. The material sequenced was peripheral blood. These receptors were collected from a human donor with melanoma. Both conserved end residues are part of each CDR3. D genes are given only for firm matches. Size values are once, few and many counts, or a class for expanded clones, and some rows have none.

size | J | V | D | DNA | CDR3
. | TRBJ2-1 | TRBV14 | . | TGTGCCAGCAGCCAAGGGACAGTAAATGAGCAGTTCTTC | CASSQGTVNEQFF
. | TRBJ1-4 | TRBV28 | . | TGTGCCAGCAGCCCTCATCAACAGGGAAGGGGTGAAAAACTGTTTTTT | CASSPHQQGRGEKLFF
. | TRBJ1-2 | TRBV6-5 | . | TGTGCCAGCAGACTAAGACAACTCTACACCTTC | CASRLRQLYTF
. | TRBJ1-1 | TRBV7-9 | . | TGTGCCAGCAGCTTTCAGGAGAACACTGAAGCTTTCTTT | CASSFQENTEAFF
. | TRBJ1-4 | TRBV7-2 | . | TGTGCCAGCAGCTCCACGATGTGGGGGGCAACTAATGAAAAACTGTTTTTT | CASSSTMWGATNEKLFF
. | TRBJ2-7 | TRBV28 | . | TGTGCCAGCAACGAAGTGTTTGTGGGGGCGCGGGACGAGCAGTACTTC | CASNEVFVGARDEQYF
. | TRBJ2-7 | TRBV19 | . | TGTGCCACCAAGGACGGATCATCCTACGAGCAGTACTTC | CATKDGSSYEQYF
once | TRBJ1-1 | TRBV9 | TRBD1 | TGTGCCAGCAGCCCAAGACAGGGTGGGTCTGAAGCTTTCTTT | CASSPRQGGSEAFF
. | TRBJ2-6 | TRBV10-3 | . | TGTGCCATCAGAGTACAGGTTTCTGGGGCCAACGTCCTGACTTTC | CAIRVQVSGANVLTF
. | TRBJ2-1 | TRBV11-3 | . | TGTGCCAGCAGCTTAGACTCAAAAGGGGGGGGTTACAATGAGCAGTTCTTC | CASSLDSKGGGYNEQFF
. | TRBJ2-7 | TRBV21-1 | . | TGTGCCAGCAGCAAGTCGGTGTGGGGGGGCCTCTACGAGCAGTACTTC | CASSKSVWGGLYEQYF
. | TRBJ2-5 | TRBV14 | . | TGTGCCAGCAGCGTGAAAGAGGGGAGGCTAAGTATCCGAGAGACCCAGTACTTC | CASSVKEGRLSIRETQYF
. | TRBJ1-2 | TRBV28 | TRBD1 | TGTGCCAGCAGCCGGGGACAGGGGAATGGCTACACCTTC | CASSRGQGNGYTF
. | TRBJ2-3 | TRBV19 | . | TGTGCCAGTTCGATGAAAGCCGGTACGCAGTATTTT | CASSMKAGTQYF
. | TRBJ2-1 | TRBV5-1 | . | TGCGCCAGCGCGGGCCGAGCCTCCTACAATGAGCAGTTCTTC | CASAGRASYNEQFF
. | TRBJ2-2 | TRBV7-9 | TRBD1 | TGTGCCAGCAGCCCCAGGGGGCGAACCGGGGAGCTGTTTTTT | CASSPRGRTGELFF
. | TRBJ2-2 | TRBV6-5 | TRBD1 | TGTGCCAGCAGGACAGGGCTCAACACCGGGGAGCTGTTTTTT | CASRTGLNTGELFF
. | TRBJ2-1 | TRBV5-8 | TRBD2 | TGTGCCAGCAGCCGCCAGCGGGAGTTTTCCTACAATGAGCAGTTCTTC | CASSRQREFSYNEQFF
once | TRBJ2-3 | TRBV5-1 | TRBD2 | TGCGCCAGCAGTCCGGGACTAGCGGGAGTTACAGATACGCAGTATTTT | CASSPGLAGVTDTQYF
. | TRBJ2-2 | TRBV28 | . | TGTGCCAGCAGTTCGACAGGCCGCACCGGGGAGCTGTTTTTT | CASSSTGRTGELFF
. | TRBJ2-3 | TRBV5-4 | TRBD2 | TGTGCCAGCAGCCGCCGGGGAGGCCCGGGACTAGGCGGAGATACGCAGTATTTT | CASSRRGGPGLGGDTQYF
. | TRBJ1-5 | TRBV18 | . | TGTGCCAGCTCACACGATAGCAGTCAGCCCCAGCATTTT | CASSHDSSQPQHF
. | TRBJ2-7 | TRBV6-1 | . | TGTGCCAGCAGTCTCTCAGGCACCTACGAGCAGTACTTC | CASSLSGTYEQYF
. | TRBJ2-5 | TRBV7-3 | . | TGTGCCAGCAGCTTAATTACGGGCCGTCCTCCCGAGACCCAGTACTTC | CASSLITGRPPETQYF
. | TRBJ2-3 | TRBV9 | . | TGTGCCAGCAGCGTAGAGGGCCGGGGCACAGATACGCAGTATTTT | CASSVEGRGTDTQYF
. | TRBJ1-4 | TRBV5-4 | . | TGTGCCAGCAGCCCACAGGGAATTGGGAATGAAAAACTGTTTTTT | CASSPQGIGNEKLFF
. | TRBJ2-1 | TRBV7-2 | TRBD2 | TGTGCCAGCAGCTTTGTCTTAGCGGGAGGGATAAATGAGCAGTTCTTC | CASSFVLAGGINEQFF
. | TRBJ2-3 | TRBV7-3 | TRBD2 | TGTGCCAGCAGCGGAGGGGCGGGGAGGGTTCAGTATTTT | CASSGGAGRVQYF
. | TRBJ2-2 | TRBV7-8 | TRBD2 | TGTGCCAGCAGTACCGGGACTAGTGGCACCGGGGAGCTGTTTTTT | CASSTGTSGTGELFF